These T cell receptor beta chains were read from a single sample in a study of shared clonotypes between healthy human individuals. Libraries were prepared by immunoSEQ multiplex PCR; TCRdb keeps only in-frame clonotypes and omits some of them. Of approximately 1.4 million clones in the sample, around 98% were seen once. The sample was naive CD4+ T cells sorted from blood. These receptors were collected from a man aged 25-40 years in good health. The CDR3 runs from the conserved cysteine through the conserved F or W. Each record gives: D gene, V gene, J gene, clone size, CDR3 DNA, CDR3 protein. D genes are given only for firm matches. Not all rows give a size; the values are once, few, many and, for expanded clones, a class.

NA	TRBV5-1	TRBJ2-7	NA	TGCGCCAGCAGCCGATTGACAGGCTCCTACGAGCAGTACTTC	CASSRLTGSYEQYF
TRBD2	TRBV9	TRBJ2-1	NA	TGTGCCAGCAGCAGAGGGACTAGCGGCCCGGAGCAGTTCTTC	CASSRGTSGPEQFF
TRBD2	TRBV9	TRBJ2-3	NA	TGTGCCAGCAGCGTTAGCGGGCGGGCAGATACGCAGTATTTT	CASSVSGRADTQYF
TRBD1	TRBV7-2	TRBJ1-5	NA	TGTGCCAGCAGCGCGGACAGGGGGATTTATCAGCCCCAGCATTTT	CASSADRGIYQPQHF
NA	TRBV10-3	TRBJ1-2	NA	TGTGCCATCAGTGTGACAGACCGCGGCGGCTACACCTTC	CAISVTDRGGYTF
NA	TRBV5-4	TRBJ2-3	NA	TGTGCCAGCAGCTTGGGCTGGGTGATGGACACAGATACGCAGTATTTT	CASSLGWVMDTDTQYF
TRBD2	TRBV5-4	TRBJ2-5	NA	TGTGCCAGCCAATCCGGGGGGGAAGAGACCCAGTACTTC	CASQSGGEETQYF
NA	TRBV30	TRBJ2-5	NA	TGTGCCTGGAGTGGGTCATCCCAAGAGACCCAGTACTTC	CAWSGSSQETQYF
NA	TRBV27	TRBJ2-6	once	TGTGCCAGCGCAGGGCCCGGGGCCAACGTCCTGACTTTC	CASAGPGANVLTF
NA	TRBV6-1	TRBJ1-5	NA	TGTGCCAGCAGAGGCGGGTTCCAGCCCCAGCATTTT	CASRGGFQPQHF
TRBD2	TRBV19	TRBJ2-7	NA	TGTGCCAGTAGTAACCCATTCGGGGGGTACGAGCAGTACTTC	CASSNPFGGYEQYF
TRBD2	TRBV19	TRBJ2-7	NA	TGTGCCAGTCGACCGGCCGGGCTAGCGGGAGAGAACTCCTACGAGCAGTACTTC	CASRPAGLAGENSYEQYF
TRBD1	TRBV30	TRBJ2-7	NA	TGTGCCTGGAGGGCCGGGACAGGGTCCCCCTACGAGCAGTACTTC	CAWRAGTGSPYEQYF
NA	TRBV29-1	TRBJ2-6	NA	TGCAGCGTTGCCCTAAAGACAGGCGGCTACTCTGGGGCCAACGTCCTGACTTTC	CSVALKTGGYSGANVLTF
TRBD1	TRBV5-6	TRBJ1-2	NA	TGTGCCAGCATCACTTGGGGACAGGCAAACCTCTATGGCTACACCTTC	CASITWGQANLYGYTF
NA	TRBV2	TRBJ1-1	NA	TGTGCCAGCAGTGAGGGGCTCAATAGTGAAGCTTTCTTT	CASSEGLNSEAFF
NA	TRBV6-4	TRBJ2-1	NA	TGTGCCAGCAGTCCTCGAGACCCTGGCAATGAGCAGTTCTTC	CASSPRDPGNEQFF
TRBD2	TRBV28	TRBJ2-1	NA	TGTGCCAGCATCGGCGTAAGCGGGAAGATCGATGAGCAGTTCTTC	CASIGVSGKIDEQFF
NA	TRBV27	TRBJ2-3	NA	TGTGCCAGCAGTTTGAGGGTTAGCGGCCAAAGCACAGATACGCAGTATTTT	CASSLRVSGQSTDTQYF
NA	TRBV5-4	TRBJ2-5	NA	TGTGCCAGCAGCTTAGTCGTCGGCAGCAGCTCCCAAGAGACCCAGTACTTC	CASSLVVGSSSQETQYF
TRBD2	TRBV20-1	TRBJ2-3	NA	TGCAGTGTCCCGACTAGCAATACGCAGTATTTT	CSVPTSNTQYF
NA	TRBV5-1	TRBJ2-1	NA	TGCGCCAGCAGCTTGCTGCTGGGGGCGTCCGATGAGCAGTTCTTC	CASSLLLGASDEQFF
NA	TRBV30	TRBJ2-7	NA	TGTGCCTGGGGGGTCTACGAGCAGTACTTC	CAWGVYEQYF
NA	TRBV5-1	TRBJ2-7	NA	TGCGCCAGCAGCCTTGACATGCCCTACGAGCAGTACTTC	CASSLDMPYEQYF
NA	TRBV7-8	TRBJ1-1	NA	TGTGCCAGCAGCTTAGACAGGGAGATACGGAACACTGAAGCTTTCTTT	CASSLDREIRNTEAFF
NA	TRBV7-8	TRBJ1-5	NA	TGTGCCAGCAGCTCAGACACTTACAATCAGCCCCAGCATTTT	CASSSDTYNQPQHF
TRBD2	TRBV5-6	TRBJ2-3	NA	TGTGCCAGCATCACGACTAGCGGGAGGGGCGCGGGCACAGATACGCAGTATTTT	CASITTSGRGAGTDTQYF
TRBD2	TRBV7-8	TRBJ2-2	NA	TGTGCCAGCAGCCTAGGGACTAGCGGGAGGGTTCGTTCAGAGTGGGAGCTGTTTTTT	CASSLGTSGRVRSEWELFF
NA	TRBV5-1	TRBJ2-7	NA	TGCGCCAGCAGCTTGGCTGCGGGTGGGGCCTACGAGCAGTACTTC	CASSLAAGGAYEQYF
TRBD1	TRBV28	TRBJ2-7	NA	TGTGCCAGCAGTCTAGTGAGGGGGCTAGGCGAGCAGTACTTC	CASSLVRGLGEQYF
NA	TRBV11-2	TRBJ2-2	NA	TGTGCCAGCAGCTTGCGGCTAGCAAACACCGGGGAGCTGTTTTTT	CASSLRLANTGELFF
NA	TRBV5-4	TRBJ1-5	NA	TGTGCCAGCAGCACCGGGGGCACTCAGCCCCAGCATTTT	CASSTGGTQPQHF
NA	TRBV4-2	TRBJ1-1	NA	TGTGCCAGCAGCCAAGATCCGCAAATGAACACTGAAGCTTTCTTT	CASSQDPQMNTEAFF
NA	TRBV20-1	TRBJ1-1	NA	TGCAGTGCTAGCAGGGCATCTGAAGCTTTCTTT	CSASRASEAFF
TRBD2	TRBV7-3	TRBJ2-1	NA	TGTGCCAGCAGCTTAGCTAGCGGGGGATACAATGAGCAGTTCTTC	CASSLASGGYNEQFF
NA	TRBV5-1	TRBJ2-3	NA	TGCGCCAGCAGCTTGGGTGCGGATTCTAAGTATTTT	CASSLGADSKYF
NA	TRBV29-1	TRBJ2-1	NA	TGCAGCGTTGAAGTTACAGAGCGGTTCTTC	CSVEVTERFF
NA	TRBV28	TRBJ1-3	once	TGTGCCAGCAGACATTCGGGTGTCTCTGGAAACACCATATATTTT	CASRHSGVSGNTIYF
NA	TRBV2	TRBJ1-2	NA	TGTGCCAGCAGACCCATGACCCAGGGTAACGACTATGGCTACACCTTC	CASRPMTQGNDYGYTF
NA	TRBV29-1	TRBJ2-3	NA	TGCAGCGTTGTCCCCGGACTCGATAGTGCAGATACGCAGTATTTT	CSVVPGLDSADTQYF
TRBD1	TRBV7-6	TRBJ2-7	NA	TGTGCCAGCAGCCTATTAGACCGGACAGGACGATCCTACGAGCAGTACTTC	CASSLLDRTGRSYEQYF
NA	TRBV7-7	TRBJ2-3	NA	TGTGCCAGCAGCTTTGTAGAACAGGTTAGCACAGATACGCAGTATTTT	CASSFVEQVSTDTQYF
NA	TRBV5-6	TRBJ1-2	NA	TGTGCCAGCAGCTTGCCTGATATGAACTATGGCTACACCTTC	CASSLPDMNYGYTF
NA	TRBV11-2	TRBJ2-7	NA	TGTGCCAGCAGCTTAGGGGGGACACTCTACGAGCAGTACTTC	CASSLGGTLYEQYF
NA	TRBV28	TRBJ2-7	NA	TGTGCCAGCAGAGCCGCCAGGGGAGAAAGGAGAGACTACGAGCAGTACTTC	CASRAARGERRDYEQYF
TRBD1	TRBV18	TRBJ2-1	NA	TGTGCCAGCTCGAGGGACAGGGGCTGGGACAATGAGCAGTTCTTC	CASSRDRGWDNEQFF
NA	TRBV9	TRBJ2-3	NA	TGTGCCAGCAGCGGCCGGGGCACAGATACGCAGTATTTT	CASSGRGTDTQYF
TRBD2	TRBV11-3	TRBJ2-5	NA	TGTGCCAGCAGCGCGGGACTAGCGGGAGGAATGGGGTTGAGAGAGACCCAGTACTTC	CASSAGLAGGMGLRETQYF
NA	TRBV7-9	TRBJ2-5	NA	TGTGCCAGCAGCTTAGGCCGGGCGGACATCACACCAGAGACCCAGTACTTC	CASSLGRADITPETQYF
NA	TRBV19	TRBJ1-5	NA	TGTGCCAGTAGTAGCCGTACCCCCGGGAATCAGCCCCAGCATTTT	CASSSRTPGNQPQHF
TRBD1	TRBV7-8	TRBJ2-7	NA	TGTGCCAGCAGCTTAGATGCTCCGGGACAGGGAAACTACGAGCAGTACTTC	CASSLDAPGQGNYEQYF
NA	TRBV2	TRBJ2-4	once	TGTGCCAGCAGTGATGCGAGGCGGGTGGACATTCAGTACTTC	CASSDARRVDIQYF
TRBD2	TRBV11-2	TRBJ2-2	NA	TGTGCCAGCAGCTGGGGACTAGCGGCGACCGGGGAGCTGTTTTTT	CASSWGLAATGELFF
NA	TRBV5-1	TRBJ2-6	NA	TGCGCCAGCAGCGGAAGCGGTGGGGCCAACGTCCTGACTTTC	CASSGSGGANVLTF